The 4 T cell receptor beta chains below were found in one sample sequenced in a study of blood T cell repertoires in COVID-19. The data were produced by immunoSEQ multiplex PCR, yet TCRdb's version contains in-frame clones alone and is incomplete. This table holds under 95,000 clones, roughly four fifths found once. Sequenced sample: peripheral blood. The receptors stem from a woman in her 70s with acute or convalescent COVID-19.

J is TRBJ1-2 and V is TRBV27; 9 positions match TRBD1. V trimming: 4 bases; J trimming: 6 bases; junction bases outside the gene matches: 12. The CDR3 totals 16 residues. Germline V CDR1 and CDR2: MNHEY, SMNVEV (reference sequence). The CDR3 nucleotides read TGTGCCAGCAGTTCGAACCGGGACAGGGCGTGGGATGGCTACACCTTC. Translation gives CASSSNRDRAWDGYTF.

CDR3 residues: CASSHTDRAEQYF. CDR3 DNA: TGCGCCAGCAGCCACACGGACAGGGCCGAGCAGTACTTC. The chain couples TRBV4-1 to TRBJ2-7; 8 bases line up with TRBD1. The germline CDR1 and CDR2 sequences are MGHRA and YSYEKL. Trimming removed 3 bases from V and 6 bases from J; junction bases left unmatched: 4. The CDR3 runs to 13 residues.

The chain joins TRBV7-3 to TRBJ2-1; the match to TRBD2 covers 9 bases. The CDR3 length is 14 residues. Germline CDR1 is SGHTA and CDR2 is FQGTGA. J gave up 6 bases and V 9 bases, and 9 bases lay outside the gene matches. CDR3 loop: CASPKSGGLNEQFF. The CDR3, as DNA: TGTGCCAGTCCAAAAAGCGGGGGGCTCAATGAGCAGTTCTTC. The full variable domain, its missing parts supplied by reference TRBV7-3 and TRBJ2-1, is GAGVSQTPSNKVTEKGKYVELRCDPISGHTALYWYRQSLGQGPEFLIYFQGTGAADDSGLPNDRFFAVRPEGSVSTLKIQRTERGDSAVYLCASPKSGGLNEQFFGPGTRLTVL.

This chain connects TRBV10-3 to TRBJ1-1, with D perhaps TRBD1 (5 bases). There are 15 residues in the CDR3. The germline V and J ends were trimmed by 3 bases and 1 base, with 12 bases remaining between them. The germline gives CDR1 ENHRY, CDR2 SYGVKD. The CDR3 reads CAISDRPGKNTEAFF. The CDR3 DNA sequence: TGTGCCATCAGTGATAGGCCAGGGAAGAACACTGAAGCTTTCTTT.